This T cell receptor beta chain emerged from a study of blood T cell repertoires in COVID-19 (dated by TCRdb to about 2020). Background for the entire study: Samples from collaborators originated in the United States, Italy and Spain and spanned both the acute and convalescent phases of COVID-19. Where available, HLA class I and class II types were taken from metadata supplied by the sample provider and were not determined by assay-based typing. Subjects who had been exposed to COVID-19, were actively infected with it, or had recovered from it provided the deeply sampled blood TCRbeta repertoires that made up the dataset. The repertoires were released in a freely available public database intended as a resource for research on the immune response to SARS-CoV-2. The prospective study material was composed of cDNA or gDNA derived from T cells, B-cell-depleted T cells, or PBMCs. The samples were drawn from two sources: the first 160 participants of the ongoing ImmuneRACE study, and over 1,000 subjects contributed by 6 global collaborators. Sample metadata almost always included a de-identified subject ID, COVID-19 status, age in years and sex.

Concerning this clone: The specificity of this receptor is unknown. No clone much larger than this one lies a single base away; base qualities are absent.

The immunoSEQ Assay, a bias-controlled multiplex PCR, was used to amplify TCRbeta CDR3 regions from genomic DNA. Per the authors' processing: The number of nucleated cells in each sample was estimated by amplification of reference gene primers within the assay. To quantify the absolute abundance of each unique TCRbeta CDR3 rearrangement, sequence reads were collapsed and filtered. For each sample, productive Simpson clonality was calculated by taking the square root of Simpson's diversity index across productive rearrangements. TCRdb took over this immuneACCESS table, retaining in-frame rearrangements with V and J assigned. Such tables are incomplete; in checked studies, under half of the missing clones stem from an unresolved V gene, and the remainder is unexplained. V, J and clone size derive from that table, while D and trimming were established from the DNA sequence. The sample profile shows more than 200,000 clones; around nine tenths of them were found once. Of the sample, approximately 5.3% falls within the top ten clones.

V gives up 5 bases and J gives up 5 bases, and the segment between their germline ends measures 15 bases. The CDR3 covers 14 residues, taking in both the cysteine and the phenylalanine. Just CDR3 DNA is preserved here, 42 bases in frame from base 1. For CDR1 and CDR2, the germline V gene (reference sequence) lists SEHNR and FQNEAQ. One collaborating source in Seattle enrolled patients during active infection and followed them longitudinally through the course of disease. Each collaborating institution followed its own protocols to collect whole blood in K2EDTA tubes. For TCRbeta analysis, collaborator samples were shipped as frozen whole blood, as isolated PBMCs, or as DNA extracted from either sample type. The paper's findings and limits, for the study overall: The quantity of clinical and demographic metadata differed by source and by participant and was supplied without curation.

Recombination linked TRBV7-9 to TRBJ2-5; TRBD1 could be the D gene, as 5 bases match. Sequencing used peripheral blood. The origin of this receptor is a woman in her fifties or sixties with COVID-19, enrolled during active disease. The encoded CDR3 is CASSQMGLEETQYF. Here is the DNA: TGTGCCAGCAGCCAAATGGGGCTAGAGGAGACCCAGTACTTC.